This TCR beta chain appears in the sequencing data of a study of blood T cell repertoires in COVID-19. Study-wide context: Recovered participants had two consecutive negative NP/OP PCR tests, healthcare professional clearance, or symptom resolution. Some COVID-19 samples were acute and others convalescent; all came from the United States, Italy and Spain. PBMCs, B-cell-depleted T cells, or T cells were the source of the cDNA or gDNA that made up the material.

In germline, CDR1 is MNHEY, CDR2 SVGAGI. CDR3 size: 13 residues. V shed 5 bases and J 15 bases; nucleotides not matched to a gene: 10. Everyone who took part was about 18 to 90 years old, and they came from 20 to 25 US areas. Using immunoSEQ multiplex PCR, the repertoire was profiled, and TCRdb retains in-frame clones only, with some absent. This sample yields more than 300,000 clones, of which more than 70% are seen a single time; approximately 1.9% belongs to the top ten. This chain uses TRBV6-5 with TRBJ1-6; TRBD1 agrees at 7 bases. This TCR was recovered from a man aged 40-49 years in a cohort exposed to, infected with or recovered from COVID-19 (not recorded which). The sequencing sample was made of PBMCs or T cells enriched from blood (not recorded which). The CDR3: CASSTTGPYGLHF. Written as DNA, the CDR3 is TGTGCCAGCAGTACGACAGGGCCCTATGGCCTCCACTTT.